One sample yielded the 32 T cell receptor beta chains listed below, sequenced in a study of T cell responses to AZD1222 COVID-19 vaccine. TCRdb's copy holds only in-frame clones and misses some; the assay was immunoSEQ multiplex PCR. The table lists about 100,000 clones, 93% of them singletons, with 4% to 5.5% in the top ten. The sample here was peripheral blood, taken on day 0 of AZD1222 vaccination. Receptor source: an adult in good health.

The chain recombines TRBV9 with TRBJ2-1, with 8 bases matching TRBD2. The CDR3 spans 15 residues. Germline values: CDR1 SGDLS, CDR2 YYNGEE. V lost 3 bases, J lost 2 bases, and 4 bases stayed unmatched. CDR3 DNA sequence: TGTGCCAGCAGCGGAGGACTAGCTGCCTACAATGAGCAGTTCTTC. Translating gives CASSGGLAAYNEQFF.

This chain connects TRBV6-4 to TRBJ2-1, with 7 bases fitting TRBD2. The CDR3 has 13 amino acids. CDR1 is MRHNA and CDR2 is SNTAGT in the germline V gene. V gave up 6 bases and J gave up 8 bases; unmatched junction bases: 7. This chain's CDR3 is CASSKGLTDEQFF. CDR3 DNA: TGTGCCAGCAGCAAGGGACTAACAGATGAGCAGTTCTTC.

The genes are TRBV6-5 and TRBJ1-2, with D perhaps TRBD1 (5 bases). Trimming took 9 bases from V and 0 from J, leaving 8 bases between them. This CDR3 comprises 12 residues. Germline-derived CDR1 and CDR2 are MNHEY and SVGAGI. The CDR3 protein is CARGDANYGYTF. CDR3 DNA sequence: TGTGCCAGAGGGGACGCTAACTATGGCTACACCTTC.

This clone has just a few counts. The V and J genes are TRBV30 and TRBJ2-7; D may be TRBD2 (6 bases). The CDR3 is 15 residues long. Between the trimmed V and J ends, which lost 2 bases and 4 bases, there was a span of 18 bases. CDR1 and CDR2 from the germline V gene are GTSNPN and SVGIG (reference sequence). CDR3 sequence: CAWSHSGGGPYEQYF. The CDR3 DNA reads TGTGCCTGGAGTCACTCCGGGGGAGGACCATACGAGCAGTACTTC.

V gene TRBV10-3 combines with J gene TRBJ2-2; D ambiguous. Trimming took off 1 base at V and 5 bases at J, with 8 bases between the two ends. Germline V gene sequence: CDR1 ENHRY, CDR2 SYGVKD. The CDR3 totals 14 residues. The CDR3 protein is CAISELKTTGELFF. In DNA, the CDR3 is TGTGCCATCAGTGAGTTGAAAACAACCGGGGAGCTGTTTTTT.

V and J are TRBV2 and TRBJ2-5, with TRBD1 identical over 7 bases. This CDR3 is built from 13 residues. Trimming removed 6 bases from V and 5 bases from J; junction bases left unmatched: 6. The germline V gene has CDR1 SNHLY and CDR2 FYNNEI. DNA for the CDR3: TGTGCCAGCAGACAGGGGTTGGGGGAGACCCAGTACTTC. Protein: CASRQGLGETQYF.

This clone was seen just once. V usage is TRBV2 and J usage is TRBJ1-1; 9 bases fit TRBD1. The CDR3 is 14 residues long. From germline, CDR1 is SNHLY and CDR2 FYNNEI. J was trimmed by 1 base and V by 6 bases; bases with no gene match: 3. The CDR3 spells CASSEDRGNTEAFF. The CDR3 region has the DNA TGTGCCAGCAGCGAGGACAGGGGGAACACTGAAGCTTTCTTT.

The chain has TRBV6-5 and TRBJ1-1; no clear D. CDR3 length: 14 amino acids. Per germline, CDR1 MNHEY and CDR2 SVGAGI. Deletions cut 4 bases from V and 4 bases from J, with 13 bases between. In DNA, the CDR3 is TGTGCCAGCAGTTTCATAAGGGCAACCACTGAAGCTTTCTTT. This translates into CASSFIRATTEAFF.

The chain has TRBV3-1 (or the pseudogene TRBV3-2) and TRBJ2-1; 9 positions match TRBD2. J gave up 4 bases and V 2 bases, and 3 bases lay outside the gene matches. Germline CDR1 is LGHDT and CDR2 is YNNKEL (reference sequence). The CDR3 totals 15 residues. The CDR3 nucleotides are TGTGCCAGCAGCCAATCTAGCGGGGCTTACAATGAGCAGTTCTTC. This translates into CASSQSSGAYNEQFF.

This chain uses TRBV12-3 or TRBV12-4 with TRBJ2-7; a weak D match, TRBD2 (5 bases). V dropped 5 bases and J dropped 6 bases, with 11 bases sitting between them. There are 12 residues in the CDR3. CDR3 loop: CASSPGLAEQYF. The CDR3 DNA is TGTGCCAGCAGTCCCGGTCTAGCCGAGCAGTACTTC.

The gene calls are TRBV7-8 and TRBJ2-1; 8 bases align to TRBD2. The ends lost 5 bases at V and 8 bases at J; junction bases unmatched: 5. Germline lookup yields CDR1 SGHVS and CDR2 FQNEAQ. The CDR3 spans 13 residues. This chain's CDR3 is CASSLTSVHEQFF. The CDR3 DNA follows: TGTGCCAGCAGCCTGACTAGCGTGCATGAGCAGTTCTTC.

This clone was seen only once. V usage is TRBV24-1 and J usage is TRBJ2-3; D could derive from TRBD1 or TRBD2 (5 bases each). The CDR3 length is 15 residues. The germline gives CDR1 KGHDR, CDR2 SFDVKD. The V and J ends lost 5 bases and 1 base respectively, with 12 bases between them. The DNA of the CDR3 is TGTGCCACCAGTGCCGGGGACCCACGCACAGATACGCAGTATTTT. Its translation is CATSAGDPRTDTQYF.

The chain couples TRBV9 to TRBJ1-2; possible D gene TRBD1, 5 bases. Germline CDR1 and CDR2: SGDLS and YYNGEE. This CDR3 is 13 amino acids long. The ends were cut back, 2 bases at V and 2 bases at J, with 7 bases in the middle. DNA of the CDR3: TGTGCCAGCAGCGTGGGGGAGAACTATGGCTACACCTTC. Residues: CASSVGENYGYTF.

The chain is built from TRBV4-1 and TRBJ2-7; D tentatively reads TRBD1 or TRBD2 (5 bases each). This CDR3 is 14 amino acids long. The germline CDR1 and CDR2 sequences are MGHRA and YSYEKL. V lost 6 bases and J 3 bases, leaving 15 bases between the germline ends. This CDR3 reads CASRRDLGDYEQYF. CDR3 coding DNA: TGCGCCAGCAGACGGGACCTAGGGGACTACGAGCAGTACTTC.

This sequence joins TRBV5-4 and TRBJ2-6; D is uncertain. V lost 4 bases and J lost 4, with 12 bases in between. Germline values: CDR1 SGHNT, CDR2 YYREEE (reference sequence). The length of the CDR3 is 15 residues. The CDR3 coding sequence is TGTGCCAGCAGCCCTGATTGGGGAGGGGCCAACGTCCTGACTTTC. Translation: CASSPDWGGANVLTF.

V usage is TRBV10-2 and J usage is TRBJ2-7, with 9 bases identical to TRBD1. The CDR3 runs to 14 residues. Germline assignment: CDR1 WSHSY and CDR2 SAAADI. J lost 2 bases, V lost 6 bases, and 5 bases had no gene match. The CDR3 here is CASRAGTGTYEQYF. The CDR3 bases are TGCGCCAGCAGAGCCGGGACAGGGACCTACGAGCAGTACTTC.

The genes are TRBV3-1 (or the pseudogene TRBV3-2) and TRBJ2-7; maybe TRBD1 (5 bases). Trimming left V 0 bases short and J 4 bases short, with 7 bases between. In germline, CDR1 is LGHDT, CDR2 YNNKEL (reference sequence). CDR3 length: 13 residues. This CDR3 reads CASSQEGRYEQYF. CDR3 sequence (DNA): TGTGCCAGCAGCCAAGAGGGGCGGTACGAGCAGTACTTC.

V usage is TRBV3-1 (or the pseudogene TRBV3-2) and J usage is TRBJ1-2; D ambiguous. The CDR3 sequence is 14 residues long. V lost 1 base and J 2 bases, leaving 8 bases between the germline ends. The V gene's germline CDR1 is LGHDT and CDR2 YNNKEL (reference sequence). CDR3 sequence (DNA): TGTGCCAGCAGCCAAGGTGGGGAGAACTATGGCTACACCTTC. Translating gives CASSQGGENYGYTF.

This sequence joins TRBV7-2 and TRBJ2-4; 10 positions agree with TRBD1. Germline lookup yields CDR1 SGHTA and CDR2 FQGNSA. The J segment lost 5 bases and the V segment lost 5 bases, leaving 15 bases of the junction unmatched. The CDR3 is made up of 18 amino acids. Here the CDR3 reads CASSRRPQGQGLQNIQYF. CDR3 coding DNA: TGTGCCAGCAGCCGCCGTCCCCAGGGACAGGGGCTCCAAAACATTCAGTACTTC. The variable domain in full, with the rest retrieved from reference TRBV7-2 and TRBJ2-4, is GAGVSQSPSNKVTEKGKDVELRCDPISGHTALYWYRQSLGQGLEFLIYFQGNSAPDKSGLPSDRFSAERTGGSVSTLTIQRTQQEDSAVYLCASSRRPQGQGLQNIQYFGAGTRLSVL.

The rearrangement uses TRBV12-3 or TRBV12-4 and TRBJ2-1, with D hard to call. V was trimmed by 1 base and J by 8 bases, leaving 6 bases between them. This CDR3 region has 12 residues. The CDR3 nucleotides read TGTGCCAGCAGTTTAGGGGTGGATGAGCAGTTCTTC. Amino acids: CASSLGVDEQFF.

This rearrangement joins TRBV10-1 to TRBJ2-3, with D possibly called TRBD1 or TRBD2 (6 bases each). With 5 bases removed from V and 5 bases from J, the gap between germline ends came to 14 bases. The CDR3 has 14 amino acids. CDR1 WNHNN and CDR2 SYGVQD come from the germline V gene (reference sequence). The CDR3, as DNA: TGCGCCAGCAGTCTACGGAGGGGGGAAGATACGCAGTATTTT. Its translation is CASSLRRGEDTQYF.

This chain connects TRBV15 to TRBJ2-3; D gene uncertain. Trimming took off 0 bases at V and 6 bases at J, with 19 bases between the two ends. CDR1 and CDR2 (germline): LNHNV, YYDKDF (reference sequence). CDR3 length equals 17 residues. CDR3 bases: TGTGCCACCAGCAGAGAAGATTCTTCCCTGGGTAATGATACGCAGTATTTT. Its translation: CATSREDSSLGNDTQYF.

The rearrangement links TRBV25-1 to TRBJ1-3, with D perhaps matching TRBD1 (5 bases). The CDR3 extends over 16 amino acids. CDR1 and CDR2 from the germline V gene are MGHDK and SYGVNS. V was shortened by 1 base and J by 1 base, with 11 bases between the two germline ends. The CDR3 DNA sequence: TGTGCCAGCAGTGAATTTGGGGCGGCTTCTGGAAACACCATATATTTT. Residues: CASSEFGAASGNTIYF.

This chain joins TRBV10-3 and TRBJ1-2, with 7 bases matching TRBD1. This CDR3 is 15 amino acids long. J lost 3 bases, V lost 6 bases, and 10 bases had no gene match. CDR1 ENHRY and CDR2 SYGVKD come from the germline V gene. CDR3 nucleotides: TGTGCCATCAGCCCTCGGGACAGTTCTCACTATGGCTACACCTTC. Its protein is CAISPRDSSHYGYTF.

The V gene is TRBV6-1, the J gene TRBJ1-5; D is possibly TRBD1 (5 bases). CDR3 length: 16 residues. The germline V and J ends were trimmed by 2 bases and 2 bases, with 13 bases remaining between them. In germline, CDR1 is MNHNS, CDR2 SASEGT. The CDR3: CASSERGALGNQPQHF. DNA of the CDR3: TGTGCCAGCAGTGAAAGAGGGGCCCTGGGCAATCAGCCCCAGCATTTT.

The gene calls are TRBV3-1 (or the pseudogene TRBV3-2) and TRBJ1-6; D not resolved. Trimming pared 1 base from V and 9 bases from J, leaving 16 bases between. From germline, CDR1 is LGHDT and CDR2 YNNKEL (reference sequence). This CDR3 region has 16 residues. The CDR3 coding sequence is TGTGCCAGCAGCCAAGGATTAGATCTACGGCGTTCACCCCTCCACTTT. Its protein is CASSQGLDLRRSPLHF.

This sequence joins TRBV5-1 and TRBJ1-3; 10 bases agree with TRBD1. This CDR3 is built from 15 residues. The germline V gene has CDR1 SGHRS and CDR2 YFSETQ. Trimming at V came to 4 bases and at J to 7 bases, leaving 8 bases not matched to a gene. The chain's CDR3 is CASSDGQGGTNTIYF. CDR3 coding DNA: TGCGCCAGCAGCGACGGACAGGGGGGAACGAACACCATATATTTT.

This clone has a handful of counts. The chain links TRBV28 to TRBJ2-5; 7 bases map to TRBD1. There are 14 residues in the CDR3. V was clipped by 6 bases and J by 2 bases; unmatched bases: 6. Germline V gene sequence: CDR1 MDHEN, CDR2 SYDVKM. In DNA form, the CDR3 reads TGTGCCAGCAGACCGACAGGGTTTCAAGAGACCCAGTACTTC. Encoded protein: CASRPTGFQETQYF.

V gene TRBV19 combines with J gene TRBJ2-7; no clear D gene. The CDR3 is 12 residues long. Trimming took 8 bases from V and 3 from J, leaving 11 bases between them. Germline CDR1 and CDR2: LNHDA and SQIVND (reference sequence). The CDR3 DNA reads TGTGCCAGTTCCGACACATTCTACGAGCAGTACTTC. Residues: CASSDTFYEQYF.

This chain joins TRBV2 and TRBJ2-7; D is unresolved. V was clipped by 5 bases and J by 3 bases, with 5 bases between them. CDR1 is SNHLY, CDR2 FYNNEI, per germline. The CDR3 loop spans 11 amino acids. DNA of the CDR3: TGTGCCAGCAGTACGCTCTACGAGCAGTACTTC. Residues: CASSTLYEQYF.

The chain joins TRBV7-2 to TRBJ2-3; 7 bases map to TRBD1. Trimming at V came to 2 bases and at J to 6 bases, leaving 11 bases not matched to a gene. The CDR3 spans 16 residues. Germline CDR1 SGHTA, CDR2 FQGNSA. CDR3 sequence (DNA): TGTGCCAGCAGCTTACGTCCAGGGGGAATTTCGGATACGCAGTATTTT. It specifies CASSLRPGGISDTQYF. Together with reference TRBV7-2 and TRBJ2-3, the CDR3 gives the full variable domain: GAGVSQSPSNKVTEKGKDVELRCDPISGHTALYWYRQSLGQGLEFLIYFQGNSAPDKSGLPSDRFSAERTGGSVSTLTIQRTQQEDSAVYLCASSLRPGGISDTQYFGPGTRLTVL.

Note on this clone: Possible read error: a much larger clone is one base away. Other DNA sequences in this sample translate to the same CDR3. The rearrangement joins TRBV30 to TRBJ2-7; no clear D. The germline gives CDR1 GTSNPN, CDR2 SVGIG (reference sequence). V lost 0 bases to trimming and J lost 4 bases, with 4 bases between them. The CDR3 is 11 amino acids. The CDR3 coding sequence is TGTGCCTGGAGTGTGGGGTACGAGCAGTACTTC. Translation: CAWSVGYEQYF.